What follows are 11 T cell receptor beta chains derived from one specimen sequenced in a study of vaccination and CD4 T cells after COVID-19 (dated by TCRdb to between 2021 and 2024). Library prep was done by PCR. The sequencer listed for this sample is Illumina iSeq 100. TCR sequencing of DNA from cultured CD4+ T cells used the Oncomine TCR Beta short-read assay at the Johns Hopkins FTIC core. The QIAamp micro DNA kit was used to extract genomic DNA from the cultured CD4+ T cells. TCRdb ran its own pipeline on the public reads, namely fastp trimming at Q25 and MiXCR clone calling, and kept in-frame beta chains. Merged by CDR3 protein, the rows form single entries marked with the most common genes and DNA. The sample table shows fewer than 13,000 distinct CDR3 sequences, and approximately 35% are seen once. About 14% of the sample is held by the ten biggest clonotypes. The treatment or condition label here, explained by the study, means: approximately nine-day PBMC culture with coronavirus spike peptide pools or control peptides (ViraFEST assay). CD4+ T cells from unexposed donors were collected before the COVID-19 pandemic (2011-2018).

These TCRs' antigens remain unknown. The sample comprised CD4+ T cells from blood, cultured in vitro. The receptors were sampled from a human donor in good health.

There are a few counts of this clonotype. The chain uses TRBV11-2 and TRBJ2-7, with D possibly TRBD2 on 6 matching bases. This CDR3 has 16 residues. CDR1 and CDR2 (germline): SGHAT, FQNNGV. V shed 5 bases and J shed 1 base, with 18 bases lying between them. This CDR3 is CASSTVVGRKSYEQYF. The CDR3 nucleotides are TGTGCCAGCAGCACCGTCGTCGGGAGAAAGTCCTACGAGCAGTACTTC.

This clonotype came up once. The V and J genes are TRBV30 and TRBJ1-2; D is unresolved. The length of the CDR3 is 13 residues. The V end lost 0 bases, the J end lost 0 bases, and 5 bases lay between the germline ends. Germline CDR1 and CDR2: GTSNPN and SVGIG (reference sequence). The CDR3: CAWSVEANYGYTF. The CDR3 DNA reads TGTGCCTGGAGTGTAGAAGCTAACTATGGCTACACCTTC.

This clonotype was observed a handful of times. The gene calls are TRBV7-9 and TRBJ1-1; possible D gene TRBD1, 5 bases. Per germline, CDR1 SEHNR and CDR2 FQNEAQ (reference sequence). This CDR3 comprises 16 residues. V was clipped by 4 bases and J by 0 bases, with 15 bases between them. The CDR3 protein is CASSSRDPRMNTEAFF. The CDR3 bases are TGTGCCAGCAGCTCCCGGGACCCTCGCATGAACACTGAAGCTTTCTTT. The full variable domain, with the rest looked up from reference TRBV7-9 and TRBJ1-1, is DTGVSQNPRHKITKRGQNVTFRCDPISEHNRLYWYRQTLGQGPEFLTYFQNEAQLEKSRLLSDRFSAERPKGSFSTLEIQRTEQGDSAMYLCASSSRDPRMNTEAFFGQGTRLTVV.

The V call is TRBV4-3, the J call TRBJ2-7; the D call may be TRBD1 or TRBD2 (6 bases each). CDR1 and CDR2 from the germline V gene are LGHNA and YSLEER. Trimming cost V 4 bases and J 5 bases, with 15 bases left between them. CDR3 length: 14 amino acids. Written as DNA, the CDR3 is TGCGCCAGCAGCCGGAAGAAGGGGGGACACGAGCAGTACTTC. Residues: CASSRKKGGHEQYF.

CDR3 region: CASVRVFGEQYF. CDR3 in DNA: TGTGCCAGCGTGCGGGTTTTCGGCGAGCAGTACTTC. The chain joins TRBV28 to TRBJ2-7, with TRBD2 as a possible D gene (5 bases). The CDR3 runs 12 residues. The V gene's germline CDR1 is MDHEN and CDR2 SYDVKM. V was cut by 8 bases and J by 6 bases, with 14 bases left in between.

This clonotype was found a few times. The CDR3 nucleotides read TGCAGTGCTAGAGATCATAACCGGGCGCGGGTAGGGGACAGCACAGATACGCAGTATTTT. This codes for CSARDHNRARVGDSTDTQYF. The chain is built from TRBV20-1 and TRBJ2-3, with D perhaps given as TRBD1 or TRBD2 (5 bases each). Germline CDR1 DFQATT, CDR2 SNEGSKA (reference sequence). CDR3 length equals 20 residues. Trimming removed 0 bases at V and 0 bases at J, with 25 bases between.

The V and J genes are TRBV5-4 and TRBJ1-1; possibly TRBD1 for D (6 bases). In germline, CDR1 is SGHNT, CDR2 YYREEE (reference sequence). CDR3 length: 16 residues. The V end lost 0 bases, the J end lost 2 bases, and 14 bases lay between the germline ends. CDR3 nucleotides: TGTGCCAGCAGCTTGGTCCCAATAGGGGGAAACACTGAAGCTTTCTTT. Protein product: CASSLVPIGGNTEAFF.

The V and J genes are TRBV15 and TRBJ1-3; D is uncertain. The germline V gene encodes CDR1 LNHNV and CDR2 YYDKDF (reference sequence). The CDR3 covers 15 residues. The germline V and J ends were trimmed by 0 bases and 4 bases, with 10 bases remaining between them. CDR3 loop: CATSRDLGSGNTIYF. Here the CDR3 DNA reads TGTGCCACCAGCAGAGATCTGGGGTCAGGAAACACCATATATTTT.

This clonotype came up a few times. CDR3 in DNA: TGTGCCTGGAGTGTAGGGACGGAGGGCAATTCACCCCTCCACTTT. It encodes CAWSVGTEGNSPLHF. The chain is built from TRBV30 and TRBJ1-6; D is possibly TRBD1 (5 bases). The germline gives CDR1 GTSNPN, CDR2 SVGIG (reference sequence). The CDR3 totals 15 residues. Deletions cut 0 bases from V and 7 bases from J, with 13 bases between.

There are a few counts of this clonotype. The J gene is TRBJ2-5, the V gene TRBV28, with D perhaps being TRBD1 or TRBD2 (5 bases each). The CDR3 consists of 16 residues. Germline assignment: CDR1 MDHEN and CDR2 SYDVKM. The V and J ends lost 5 bases and 3 bases respectively, with 19 bases between them. CDR3 sequence: CASSTQALGGKETQYF. The CDR3, as DNA: TGTGCCAGCAGTACACAAGCTCTTGGGGGAAAAGAGACCCAGTACTTC.

This clonotype came up a few times. This rearrangement joins TRBV7-9 to TRBJ1-5; D might be TRBD1 (5 bases). Per the germline V gene, CDR1 is SEHNR and CDR2 is FQNEAQ (reference sequence). The CDR3 has 15 residues. Trimming left V 5 bases short and J 0 bases short, with 11 bases between. CDR3 in amino acids: CASSKAGHSNQPQHF. The CDR3 coding sequence is TGTGCCAGCAGCAAAGCAGGGCATAGCAATCAGCCCCAGCATTTT.